This TCR beta chain comes out of a study of T cells in Graves' hyperthyroidism and ophthalmopathy. Overall study results and limits: The model anticipated ophthalmopathy a median about six months pre-onset.

A lack of ophthalmopathy progression within 18 months defined stable Graves' hyperthyroidism. RNA transcripts served as the template for amplifying TCR beta CDR3 regions. The study used the HTBI primer set for a first-round RT-PCR of the TCR CDR3. TCRdb processed the multiplex PCR reads anew with MiXCR; each CDR3 protein has one entry. The sample holds roughly 570,000 distinct CDR3 sequences; 15% to 18% are singletons and the top ten take under 8%. The ends were cut back, 4 bases at V and 1 base at J, with 7 bases in the middle. The CDR3 covers 12 residues. CDR1 and CDR2 (germline): SQVTM, ANQGSEA. This clonotype has more than one count but fewer than ten. Its antigen is as yet unknown.

Sequenced material: blood. The receptor was isolated from a woman under 40 with Graves' hyperthyroidism. The rearrangement links TRBV29-1 to TRBJ2-5, with D uncertain. For the CDR3, the DNA is TGCAGCGTTGTAGCAGCCCAAGAGACCCAGTACTTC. Residues: CSVVAAQETQYF.